One sample yielded the 14 T cell receptor beta chains listed below, sequenced in a study of T cells after yellow fever vaccination. MiXCR, run by TCRdb on the 5' RACE reads, gives a single entry per CDR3 protein. The sample yields roughly 500,000 distinct CDR3 sequences, roughly 21% seen once. This specimen consisted of PBMCs, obtained 15 days after the yellow fever booster vaccination. Receptors were obtained from a man aged 30 to 45 who received the YFV17D yellow fever vaccine.

This clonotype was found a few times. V usage is TRBV6-5 and J usage is TRBJ2-1; TRBD2 matches 11 bases. The CDR3 spans 12 residues. Germline V gives CDR1 MNHEY, CDR2 SVGAGI. CDR3 sequence (DNA): TGTGTCACGGCTAGCGGGAGGAATGAGCAGTTCTTC. This gives the protein CVTASGRNEQFF.

V gene TRBV7-8 combines with J gene TRBJ1-4, with 10 bases identical to TRBD1. CDR3 length: 15 amino acids. The V gene end was trimmed by 3 bases and the J gene end by 6 bases; junction bases not matched to a gene: 4. Germline V lookup: CDR1 SGHVS, CDR2 FQNEAQ. CDR3 coding DNA: TGTGCCAGCAGCTTTCGACAGGGGGCGGATGAAAAACTGTTTTTT. It encodes CASSFRQGADEKLFF.

The V call is TRBV27, the J call TRBJ2-7; perhaps TRBD2 as D (7 bases). There are 14 residues in the CDR3. In germline, CDR1 is MNHEY, CDR2 SMNVEV (reference sequence). Trimming took off 10 bases at V and 2 bases at J, with 18 bases between the two ends. Here the CDR3 reads CATRGGTAAYEQYF. CDR3 in DNA: TGTGCCACCAGGGGAGGGACGGCGGCCTACGAGCAGTACTTC.

This clonotype was seen a handful of times. The V gene is TRBV15, the J gene TRBJ1-1, with a weak D call TRBD1 (5 bases). The V gene's germline CDR1 is LNHNV and CDR2 YYDKDF (reference sequence). The CDR3 runs 15 residues. Trimming left V 1 base short and J 4 bases short, with 13 bases between. The CDR3 reads CATSRVVQGGTEAFF. The CDR3, as DNA: TGTGCCACCAGCAGAGTAGTCCAGGGAGGCACTGAAGCTTTCTTT.

Only a few counts were recorded for this clonotype. This sequence joins TRBV29-1 and TRBJ2-5, with a possible D match to TRBD1 (6 bases). The germline V gene encodes CDR1 SQVTM and CDR2 ANQGSEA. Trimming removed 8 bases at V and 5 bases at J, with 15 bases between. The CDR3 runs 12 residues. CDR3: CSSSQGYETQYF. CDR3 in DNA: TGCAGCTCGTCACAGGGTTACGAGACCCAGTACTTC.

This clonotype turned up a few times. The V call is TRBV7-7, the J call TRBJ2-5; 12 nucleotides agree with TRBD2. Looked up from germline, CDR1 is SSHAT and CDR2 is FNYEAQ (reference sequence). The V and J ends lost 5 bases and 1 base, in that order; junction bases with no gene match: 5. This CDR3 comprises 16 residues. The CDR3 DNA reads as TGTGCCAGCAGCCCCGGACTAGCGGGATTCCAAGAGACCCAGTACTTC. Translation: CASSPGLAGFQETQYF.

The genes are TRBV2 and TRBJ2-5, with 7 bases matching TRBD1. CDR1 is SNHLY and CDR2 is FYNNEI in the germline V gene. V lost 6 bases and J lost 5; bases outside the gene matches: 6. The CDR3 contains 13 residues. CDR3 DNA: TGTGCCAGCAGCGGACAGGCGGGTGAGACCCAGTACTTC. Translating gives CASSGQAGETQYF.

The chain recombines TRBV5-6 with TRBJ2-4; weak D call: TRBD1 (6 bases). Trimming removed 2 bases at V and 7 bases at J, with 16 bases between. The CDR3 is 15 residues long. Looked up from germline, CDR1 is SGHDT and CDR2 is YYEEEE. The CDR3 nucleotides read TGTGCCAGCAGCTTCTATATCACAGGGTTGAACATTCAGTACTTC. Translated: CASSFYITGLNIQYF.

The rearrangement uses TRBV12-3 or TRBV12-4 and TRBJ1-5, with 8 bases that match TRBD1. V trimming: 3 bases; J trimming: 7 bases; junction bases outside the gene matches: 8. This CDR3 region has 15 residues. The CDR3 reads CASSFVQGAGQPQHF. Written as DNA, the CDR3 is TGTGCCAGCAGTTTCGTTCAGGGGGCAGGACAGCCCCAGCATTTT.

The J gene is TRBJ1-1, the V gene TRBV29-1, with D hard to call. Germline CDR1 SQVTM, CDR2 ANQGSEA. V was clipped by 3 bases and J by 1 base, with 9 bases between them. The CDR3 contains 13 residues. The DNA for the CDR3 is TGCAGCGTTGAGGAGGGTTCGAACACTGAAGCTTTCTTT. This encodes CSVEEGSNTEAFF.

The chain joins TRBV5-1 to TRBJ2-3, with TRBD1 matching 9 bases. CDR1 and CDR2 from the germline V gene are SGHRS and YFSETQ. The CDR3 extends over 15 amino acids. With 4 bases clipped from V and 5 bases from J, the junction kept 8 bases outside the gene matches. CDR3 protein: CASSQDRGGRDTQYF. The DNA for the CDR3 is TGCGCCAGCAGCCAGGACAGGGGAGGGCGAGATACGCAGTATTTT. Full variable domain (remainder filled in from reference TRBV5-1 and TRBJ2-3): KAGVTQTPRYLIKTRGQQVTLSCSPISGHRSVSWYQQTPGQGLQFLFEYFSETQRNKGNFPGRFSGRQFSNSRSEMNVSTLELGDSALYLCASSQDRGGRDTQYFGPGTRLTVL.

The CDR3, as DNA: TGCAGCGTTGAATTAGGGTCCGGGTCCTACGAGCAGTACTTC. Protein: CSVELGSGSYEQYF. The rearrangement uses TRBV29-1 and TRBJ2-7; D gene ambiguous. CDR3 length equals 14 residues. Germline-derived CDR1 and CDR2 are SQVTM and ANQGSEA. V lost 2 bases and J 1 base, leaving 12 bases between the germline ends.

This clonotype came up a few times. The rearrangement joins TRBV7-2 to TRBJ2-5, with 11 bases matching TRBD2. With 4 bases clipped from V and 2 bases from J, the junction kept 3 bases outside the gene matches. The germline CDR1 and CDR2 sequences are SGHTA and FQGNSA. The CDR3 has 15 amino acids. The CDR3, as DNA: TGTGCCAGCAGCTCCGTAGCGGGAGGGCAAGAGACCCAGTACTTC. Protein product: CASSSVAGGQETQYF.

This clonotype was seen more than once but under ten times. The chain employs TRBV12-3 or TRBV12-4 and TRBJ2-7, with 10 bases matching TRBD1. This CDR3 contains 14 residues. The junction had 7 bases not matched to a gene; V was cut back by 6 bases and J by 5 bases. The CDR3 spells CASSPRDRGNEQYF. CDR3 in DNA: TGTGCCAGCAGCCCCCGGGACAGGGGAAACGAGCAGTACTTC.